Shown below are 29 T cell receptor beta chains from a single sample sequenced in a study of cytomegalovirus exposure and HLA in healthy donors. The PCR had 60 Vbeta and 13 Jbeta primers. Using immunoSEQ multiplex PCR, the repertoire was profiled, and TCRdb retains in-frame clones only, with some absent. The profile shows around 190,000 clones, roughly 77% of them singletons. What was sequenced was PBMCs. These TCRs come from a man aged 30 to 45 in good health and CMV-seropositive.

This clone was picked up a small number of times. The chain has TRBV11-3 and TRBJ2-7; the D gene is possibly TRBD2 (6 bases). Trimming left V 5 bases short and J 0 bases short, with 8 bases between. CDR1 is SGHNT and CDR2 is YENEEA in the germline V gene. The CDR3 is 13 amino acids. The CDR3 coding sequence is TGTGCCAGCAGCCCCGGGAGCTCCTACGAGCAGTACTTC. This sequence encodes CASSPGSSYEQYF.

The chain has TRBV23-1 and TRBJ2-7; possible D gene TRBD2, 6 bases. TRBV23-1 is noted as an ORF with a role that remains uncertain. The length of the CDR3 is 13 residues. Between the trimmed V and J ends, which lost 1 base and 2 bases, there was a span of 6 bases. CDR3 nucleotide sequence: TGCGCCAGCAGTCAATGGGGGGCCTACGAGCAGTACTTC. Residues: CASSQWGAYEQYF.

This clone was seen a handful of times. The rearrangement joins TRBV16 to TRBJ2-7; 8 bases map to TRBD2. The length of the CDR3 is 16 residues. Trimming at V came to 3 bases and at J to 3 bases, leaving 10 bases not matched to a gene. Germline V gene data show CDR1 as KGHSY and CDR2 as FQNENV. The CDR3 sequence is CASSHLGSGRGYEQYF. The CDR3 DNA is TGTGCCAGCAGCCATCTCGGGTCCGGGAGGGGCTACGAGCAGTACTTC. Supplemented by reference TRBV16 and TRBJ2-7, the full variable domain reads GEEVAQTPKHLVRGEGQKAKLYCAPIKGHSYVFWYQQVLKNEFKFLISFQNENVFDETGMPKERFSAKCLPNSPCSLEIQATKLEDSAVYFCASSHLGSGRGYEQYFGPGTRLTVT.

The CDR3 sequence is CASSYSAGAPSYEQYF. The CDR3 DNA is TGTGCCAGCAGTTACTCAGCGGGGGCCCCCTCCTACGAGCAGTACTTC. The chain carries TRBV6-5 and TRBJ2-7; 8 bases line up with TRBD2. J gave up 0 bases and V 0 bases, and 4 bases lay outside the gene matches. The CDR3 sequence is 16 residues long. Germline CDR1 and CDR2: MNHEY and SVGAGI.

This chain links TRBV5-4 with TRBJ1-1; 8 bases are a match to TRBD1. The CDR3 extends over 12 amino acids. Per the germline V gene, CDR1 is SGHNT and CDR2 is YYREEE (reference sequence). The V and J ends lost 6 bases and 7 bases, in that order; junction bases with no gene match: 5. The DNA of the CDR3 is TGTGCCAGCACACTCGGACAGGGTGAAGCTTTCTTT. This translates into CASTLGQGEAFF.

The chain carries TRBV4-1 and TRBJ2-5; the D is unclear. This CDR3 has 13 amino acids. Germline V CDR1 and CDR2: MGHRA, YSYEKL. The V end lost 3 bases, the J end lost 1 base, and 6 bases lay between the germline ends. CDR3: CASSHVSQETQYF. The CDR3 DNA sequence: TGCGCCAGCAGCCATGTATCCCAAGAGACCCAGTACTTC.

The DNA for the CDR3 is TGTGCCAGCAGCCCCAATAAAGGGACTAGCGGGGCTTACAATGAGCAGTTCTTC. This gives the protein CASSPNKGTSGAYNEQFF. V and J are TRBV11-3 and TRBJ2-1, with 13 bases aligning to TRBD2. This CDR3 is built from 18 residues. Losses at the gene ends were 5 bases for V and 4 bases for J; bases not matched to a gene: 11. Germline lookup yields CDR1 SGHNT and CDR2 YENEEA.

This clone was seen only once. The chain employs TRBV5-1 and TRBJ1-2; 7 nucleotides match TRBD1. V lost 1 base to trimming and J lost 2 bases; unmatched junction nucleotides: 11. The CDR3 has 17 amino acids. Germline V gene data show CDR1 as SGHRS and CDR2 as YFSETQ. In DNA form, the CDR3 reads TGCGCCAGCAGCTTGAGCTTCCTGGACAGGATCAACTATGGCTACACCTTC. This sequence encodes CASSLSFLDRINYGYTF.

The CDR3 is CASISGSSGNTIYF. The DNA of the CDR3 is TGTGCCAGCATATCGGGGAGCTCTGGAAACACCATATATTTT. The rearrangement uses TRBV6-6 and TRBJ1-3; no definite D call. Trimming pared 7 bases from V and 0 bases from J, leaving 10 bases between. CDR3 length: 14 amino acids. Germline V gives CDR1 MNHNY, CDR2 SVGAGI (reference sequence).

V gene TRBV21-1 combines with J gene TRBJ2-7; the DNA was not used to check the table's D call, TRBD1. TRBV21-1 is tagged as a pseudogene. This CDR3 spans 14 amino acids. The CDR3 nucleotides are TGTGCCAGCAGCAACGGGACATATACCTACGAGCAGTACTTC. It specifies CASSNGTYTYEQYF.

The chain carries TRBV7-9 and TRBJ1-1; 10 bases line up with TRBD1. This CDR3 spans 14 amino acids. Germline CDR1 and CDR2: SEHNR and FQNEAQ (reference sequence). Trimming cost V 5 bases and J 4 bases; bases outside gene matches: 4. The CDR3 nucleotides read TGTGCCAGCAGCGGGGGACAGGGGACCACTGAAGCTTTCTTT. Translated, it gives CASSGGQGTTEAFF.

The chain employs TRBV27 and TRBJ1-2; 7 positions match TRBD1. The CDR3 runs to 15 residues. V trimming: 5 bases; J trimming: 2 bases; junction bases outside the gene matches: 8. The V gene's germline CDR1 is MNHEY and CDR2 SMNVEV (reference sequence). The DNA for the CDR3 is TGTGCCAGCAGTCCCGTGACAGGGTCGAACTATGGCTACACCTTC. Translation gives CASSPVTGSNYGYTF.

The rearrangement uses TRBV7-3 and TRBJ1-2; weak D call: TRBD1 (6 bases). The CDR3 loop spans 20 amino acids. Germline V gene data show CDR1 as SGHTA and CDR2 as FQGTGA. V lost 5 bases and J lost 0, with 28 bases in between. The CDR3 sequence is CASSLQAGAAKPGTNYGYTF. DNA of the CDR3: TGTGCCAGCAGCCTTCAGGCAGGGGCCGCAAAACCCGGGACTAACTATGGCTACACCTTC.

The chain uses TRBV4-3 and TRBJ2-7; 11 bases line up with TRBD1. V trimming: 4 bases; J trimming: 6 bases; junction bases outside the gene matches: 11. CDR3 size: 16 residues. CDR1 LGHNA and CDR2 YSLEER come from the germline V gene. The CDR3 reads CASSPDPGQGASEQYF. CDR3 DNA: TGCGCCAGCAGCCCCGACCCCGGACAGGGGGCCTCCGAGCAGTACTTC.

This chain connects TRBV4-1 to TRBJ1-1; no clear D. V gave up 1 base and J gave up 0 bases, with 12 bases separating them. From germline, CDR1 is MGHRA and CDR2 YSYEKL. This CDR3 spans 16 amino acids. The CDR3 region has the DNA TGCGCCAGCAGCCAAGTGAGTGTCTCTCTGAACACTGAAGCTTTCTTT. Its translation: CASSQVSVSLNTEAFF.

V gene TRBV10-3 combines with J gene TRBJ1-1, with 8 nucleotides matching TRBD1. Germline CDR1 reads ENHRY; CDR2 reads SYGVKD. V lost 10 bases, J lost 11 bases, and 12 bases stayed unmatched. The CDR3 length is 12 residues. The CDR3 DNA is TGTGCCACCCAAGGACAGGGAGGTCGGGCTTTCTTT. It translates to CATQGQGGRAFF.

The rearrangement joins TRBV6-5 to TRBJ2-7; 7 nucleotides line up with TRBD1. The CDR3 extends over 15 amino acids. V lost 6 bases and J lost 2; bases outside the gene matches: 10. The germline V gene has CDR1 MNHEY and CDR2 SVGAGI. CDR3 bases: TGTGCCAGCAGAATTGGGACAGAGATCACCTACGAGCAGTACTTC. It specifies CASRIGTEITYEQYF.

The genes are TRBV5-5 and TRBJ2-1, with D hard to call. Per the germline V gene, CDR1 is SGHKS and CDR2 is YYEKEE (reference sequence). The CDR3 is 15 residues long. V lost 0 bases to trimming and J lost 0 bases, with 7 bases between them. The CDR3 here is CASSLGVSSYNEQFF. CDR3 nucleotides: TGTGCCAGCAGCTTGGGTGTGAGCTCCTACAATGAGCAGTTCTTC.

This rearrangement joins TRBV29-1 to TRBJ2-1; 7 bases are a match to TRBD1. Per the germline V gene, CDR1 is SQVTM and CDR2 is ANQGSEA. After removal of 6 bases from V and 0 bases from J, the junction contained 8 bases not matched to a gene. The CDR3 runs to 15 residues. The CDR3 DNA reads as TGCAGCGTGCCAACAGGGGTTAACTCCTACAATGAGCAGTTCTTC. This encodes CSVPTGVNSYNEQFF.

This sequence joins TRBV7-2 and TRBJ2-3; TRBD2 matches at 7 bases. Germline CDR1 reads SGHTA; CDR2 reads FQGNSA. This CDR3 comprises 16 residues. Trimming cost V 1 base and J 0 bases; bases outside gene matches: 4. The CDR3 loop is CASSLGLAASTDTQYF. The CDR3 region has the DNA TGTGCCAGCAGCTTAGGTCTAGCGGCTAGCACAGATACGCAGTATTTT.

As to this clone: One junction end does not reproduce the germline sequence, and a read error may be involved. The CDR3 DNA follows: TGTTCCAGCAGCGATCAGCGGACGACTAGCAGCTACGAGCAGTACTTC. Translation: CSSSDQRTTSSYEQYF. V gene TRBV7-9 combines with J gene TRBJ2-7; 7 nucleotides match TRBD2. The CDR3 sequence is 16 residues long. Germline loops: CDR1 SEHNR, CDR2 FQNEAQ (reference sequence).

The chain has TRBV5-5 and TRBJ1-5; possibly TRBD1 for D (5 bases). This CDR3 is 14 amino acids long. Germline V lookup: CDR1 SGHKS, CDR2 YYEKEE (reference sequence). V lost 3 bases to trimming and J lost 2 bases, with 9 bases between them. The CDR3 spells CASSSGGGNQPQHF. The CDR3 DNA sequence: TGTGCCAGCAGCTCCGGGGGTGGCAATCAGCCCCAGCATTTT. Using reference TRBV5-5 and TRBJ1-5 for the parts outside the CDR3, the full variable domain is DAGVTQSPTHLIKTRGQQVTLRCSPISGHKSVSWYQQVLGQGPQFIFQYYEKEERGRGNFPDRFSARQFPNYSSELNVNALLLGDSALYLCASSSGGGNQPQHFGDGTRLSIL.

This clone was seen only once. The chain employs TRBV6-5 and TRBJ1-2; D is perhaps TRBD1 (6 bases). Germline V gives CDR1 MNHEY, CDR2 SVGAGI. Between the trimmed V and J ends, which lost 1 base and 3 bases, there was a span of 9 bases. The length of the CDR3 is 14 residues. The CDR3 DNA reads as TGTGCCAGCAGTTACTTCAGGGGTGACTATGGCTACACCTTC. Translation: CASSYFRGDYGYTF.

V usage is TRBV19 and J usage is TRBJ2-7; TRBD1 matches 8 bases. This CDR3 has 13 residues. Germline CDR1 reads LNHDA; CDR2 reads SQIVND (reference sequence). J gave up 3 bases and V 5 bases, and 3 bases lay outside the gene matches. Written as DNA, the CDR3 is TGTGCCAGTAGTCTCGGGACAGGCTACGAGCAGTACTTC. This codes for CASSLGTGYEQYF. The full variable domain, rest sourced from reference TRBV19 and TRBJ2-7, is DGGITQSPKYLFRKEGQNVTLSCEQNLNHDAMYWYRQDPGQGLRLIYYSQIVNDFQKGDIAEGYSVSREKKESFPLTVTSAQKNPTAFYLCASSLGTGYEQYFGPGTRLTVT.

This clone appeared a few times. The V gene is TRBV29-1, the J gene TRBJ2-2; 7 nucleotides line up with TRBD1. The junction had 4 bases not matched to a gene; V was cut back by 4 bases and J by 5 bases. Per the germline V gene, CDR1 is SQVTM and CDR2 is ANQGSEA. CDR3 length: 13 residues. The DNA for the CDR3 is TGCAGCGTTGCAAGGGGGCAAACCGGGGAGCTGTTTTTT. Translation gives CSVARGQTGELFF.

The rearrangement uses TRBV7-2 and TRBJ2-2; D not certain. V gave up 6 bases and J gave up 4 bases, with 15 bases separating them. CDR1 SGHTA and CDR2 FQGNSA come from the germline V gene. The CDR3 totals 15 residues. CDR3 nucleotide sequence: TGTGCCAGCAGTCCCCTTGGGCAGCCCACCGGGGAGCTGTTTTTT. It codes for CASSPLGQPTGELFF.

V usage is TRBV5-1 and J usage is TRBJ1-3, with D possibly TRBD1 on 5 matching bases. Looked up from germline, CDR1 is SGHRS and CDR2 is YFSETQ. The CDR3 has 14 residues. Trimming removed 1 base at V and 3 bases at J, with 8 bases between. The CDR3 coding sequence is TGCGCCAGCAGCTTGCAGGGAGGTGGAAACACCATATATTTT. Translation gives CASSLQGGGNTIYF.

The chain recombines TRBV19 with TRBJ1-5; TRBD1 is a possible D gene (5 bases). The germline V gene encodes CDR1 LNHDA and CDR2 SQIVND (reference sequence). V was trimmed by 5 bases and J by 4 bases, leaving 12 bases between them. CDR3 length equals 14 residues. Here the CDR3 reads CASSPREGNQPQHF. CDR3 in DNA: TGTGCCAGTAGTCCCAGGGAGGGGAATCAGCCCCAGCATTTT.

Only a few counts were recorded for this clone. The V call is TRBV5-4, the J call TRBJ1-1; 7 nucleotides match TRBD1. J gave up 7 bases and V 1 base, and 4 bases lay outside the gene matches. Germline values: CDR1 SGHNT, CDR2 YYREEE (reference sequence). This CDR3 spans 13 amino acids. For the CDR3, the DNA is TGTGCCAGCAGCTTGTTCGGGACAGATGAAGCTTTCTTT. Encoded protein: CASSLFGTDEAFF.